The 17 T cell receptor beta chains below come from one sample, sequenced in a study of cytomegalovirus exposure and HLA in healthy donors. Clones were sequenced by immunoSEQ multiplex PCR, and TCRdb holds only the in-frame ones, with some missing. The sample yields a few hundred thousand clones, roughly 88% seen once. Sequencing was carried out using PBMCs. Receptors were obtained from a young woman in good health and CMV-seronegative.

This clone was seen a handful of times. For the CDR3, the DNA is TGTGCCAGCAGCCGAACTACTAGCGGGCAACCTTATTACAATGAGCAGTTCTTC. Its protein is CASSRTTSGQPYYNEQFF. The chain combines TRBV11-2 with TRBJ2-1; 9 positions agree with TRBD2. The V and J ends lost 5 bases and 4 bases, in that order; junction bases with no gene match: 15. Germline V gene lookup returns CDR1 SGHAT and CDR2 FQNNGV. The CDR3 length is 18 residues.

The J gene is TRBJ1-5, the V gene TRBV4-3; D remains ambiguous. Trimming took 0 bases from V and 4 from J, leaving 13 bases between them. Germline V gene data show CDR1 as LGHNA and CDR2 as YSLEER. The CDR3 is 16 amino acids. CDR3 DNA: TGCGCCAGCAGCCAAGATCTATCCACGGAGAATCAGCCCCAGCATTTT. It codes for CASSQDLSTENQPQHF.

The rearrangement links TRBV7-2 to TRBJ2-3; 9 nucleotides agree with TRBD2. In germline, CDR1 is SGHTA, CDR2 FQGNSA. The CDR3 spans 17 residues. J gave up 7 bases and V 7 bases, and 18 bases lay outside the gene matches. The DNA for the CDR3 is TGTGCCAGCAACCAGAGAGGGCGGGAGGGCTTCATAAATACGCAGTATTTT. Translated, it gives CASNQRGREGFINTQYF.

V and J are TRBV29-1 and TRBJ1-1, with D uncertain. Trimming removed 4 bases at V and 2 bases at J, with 11 bases between. There are 13 residues in the CDR3. Germline V lookup: CDR1 SQVTM, CDR2 ANQGSEA. The CDR3 coding sequence is TGCAGCGTTGCCTTGACACCTAACACTGAAGCTTTCTTT. This codes for CSVALTPNTEAFF.

The J gene is TRBJ2-3, the V gene TRBV4-2, with D unresolved. This CDR3 region has 15 residues. Trimming took 1 base from V and 0 from J, leaving 8 bases between them. Per germline, CDR1 LGHNA and CDR2 YNFKEQ. CDR3 region: CASSQGATSTDTQYF. The CDR3 DNA follows: TGTGCCAGCAGCCAAGGAGCGACTAGCACAGATACGCAGTATTTT.

This chain connects TRBV5-1 to TRBJ2-1; TRBD1 matches 8 bases. The J segment lost 7 bases and the V segment lost 4 bases, leaving 7 bases of the junction unmatched. The CDR3 spans 14 residues. Germline lookup yields CDR1 SGHRS and CDR2 YFSETQ. CDR3 DNA: TGCGCCAGCAGCGCCGGACAGGGCGTGAATGAGCAGTTCTTC. Amino acid sequence: CASSAGQGVNEQFF. Full variable domain (rest looked up from reference TRBV5-1 and TRBJ2-1): KAGVTQTPRYLIKTRGQQVTLSCSPISGHRSVSWYQQTPGQGLQFLFEYFSETQRNKGNFPGRFSGRQFSNSRSEMNVSTLELGDSALYLCASSAGQGVNEQFFGPGTRLTVL.

The chain has TRBV28 and TRBJ2-3, with TRBD2 matching 11 bases. The CDR3 is made up of 15 amino acids. Germline loops: CDR1 MDHEN, CDR2 SYDVKM. V dropped 3 bases and J dropped 7; count of bases not matched to a gene: 6. CDR3 coding DNA: TGTGCCAGCAGTTTGTTACTAGCGGGAGAATATACGCAGTATTTT. It is translated as CASSLLLAGEYTQYF.

The chain combines TRBV6-6 with TRBJ2-7; 9 bases line up with TRBD1. The CDR3 sequence is 15 residues long. Germline-derived CDR1 and CDR2 are MNHNY and SVGAGI (reference sequence). With 6 bases clipped from V and 1 base from J, the junction kept 7 bases outside the gene matches. CDR3 DNA sequence: TGTGCCAGCAGACAGACAGGGGGTGGATCCTACGAGCAGTACTTC. It is translated as CASRQTGGGSYEQYF.

The rearrangement joins TRBV5-8 to TRBJ2-7; 8 nucleotides agree with TRBD1. CDR1 is SGHTS and CDR2 is YDEGEE in the germline V gene. Germline trimming cut 0 bases from V and 0 bases from J; bases unmatched to any gene: 8. The CDR3 sequence is 17 residues long. CDR3 sequence reads: CASSLGPGQASSYEQYF. The CDR3 region has the DNA TGTGCCAGCAGCTTGGGGCCGGGACAGGCGAGCTCCTACGAGCAGTACTTC.

V gene TRBV20-1 combines with J gene TRBJ1-2; no clear D. The CDR3 runs to 11 residues. The V gene lost 5 bases and the J gene lost 7 bases, with 11 bases spanning the gap. From germline, CDR1 is DFQATT and CDR2 SNEGSKA (reference sequence). CDR3 in DNA: TGCAGTGCTTGGTCGTCGCGTGGCTACACCTTC. It specifies CSAWSSRGYTF.

This chain connects TRBV6-1 to TRBJ2-7; possibly TRBD1 for D (6 bases). The CDR3 runs to 15 residues. CDR1 is MNHNS, CDR2 SASEGT, per germline. The V end lost 6 bases, the J end lost 3 bases, and 18 bases lay between the germline ends. CDR3 sequence: CASSPIGGVRYEQYF. The CDR3 bases are TGTGCCAGCAGCCCGATAGGGGGAGTCCGCTACGAGCAGTACTTC.

The chain uses TRBV2 and TRBJ2-3; 10 bases are shared with TRBD2. CDR1 is SNHLY and CDR2 is FYNNEI in the germline V gene. This CDR3 region has 17 residues. The ends lost 7 bases at V and 4 bases at J; junction bases unmatched: 14. CDR3 residues: CASKFHPSGRAPDTQYF. The CDR3 DNA reads TGTGCCAGCAAGTTTCACCCCAGCGGGAGGGCCCCAGATACGCAGTATTTT.

The chain combines TRBV18 with TRBJ2-7; 13 bases line up with TRBD2. The ends lost 6 bases at V and 4 bases at J; junction bases unmatched: 9. Germline CDR1 KGHSH, CDR2 LQKENI. CDR3 length: 16 amino acids. This CDR3 reads CASSRTSGSPSYEQYF. The CDR3 bases are TGTGCCAGCTCGCGGACTAGCGGGAGCCCCTCGTACGAGCAGTACTTC.

The chain uses TRBV28 and TRBJ1-2; 7 bases match TRBD1. The CDR3 loop spans 12 amino acids. The trim removed 11 bases at V and 3 bases at J, leaving 6 bases unmatched. CDR1 and CDR2 (germline): MDHEN, SYDVKM. CDR3 sequence (DNA): TGTGCCGGAGGGGGCGGGTACTATGGCTACACCTTC. Protein: CAGGGGYYGYTF.

This clone was observed once. V gene TRBV9 combines with J gene TRBJ2-3, with 8 bases fitting TRBD2. Looked up from germline, CDR1 is SGDLS and CDR2 is YYNGEE. Trimming removed 0 bases from V and 5 bases from J; junction bases left unmatched: 5. CDR3 length: 15 residues. Written as DNA, the CDR3 is TGTGCCAGCAGCGTAGATCCCGGGGGGGAAGATACGCAGTATTTT. This gives the protein CASSVDPGGEDTQYF. The full variable domain, in which reference TRBV9 and TRBJ2-3 provide the parts outside the CDR3, is DSGVTQTPKHLITATGQRVTLRCSPRSGDLSVYWYQQSLDQGLQFLIQYYNGEERAKGNILERFSAQQFPDLHSELNLSSLELGDSALYFCASSVDPGGEDTQYFGPGTRLTVL.

The chain couples TRBV19 to TRBJ2-7; 9 bases line up with TRBD1. Germline V gene lookup returns CDR1 LNHDA and CDR2 SQIVND (reference sequence). After removal of 5 bases from V and 4 bases from J, the junction contained 6 bases not matched to a gene. CDR3 length: 14 amino acids. The CDR3 DNA follows: TGTGCCAGTAGTTCCGGGACAGGGCGGTACGAGCAGTACTTC. It is translated as CASSSGTGRYEQYF.

This rearrangement joins TRBV11-2 to TRBJ2-1, with 11 nucleotides matching TRBD2. V was clipped by 5 bases and J by 6 bases; unmatched bases: 12. Germline assignment: CDR1 SGHAT and CDR2 FQNNGV. The CDR3 spans 17 residues. CDR3 in amino acids: CASSDIAGGRRSNEQFF. In DNA form, the CDR3 reads TGTGCCAGCAGCGACATAGCGGGAGGGCGACGCTCCAATGAGCAGTTCTTC.